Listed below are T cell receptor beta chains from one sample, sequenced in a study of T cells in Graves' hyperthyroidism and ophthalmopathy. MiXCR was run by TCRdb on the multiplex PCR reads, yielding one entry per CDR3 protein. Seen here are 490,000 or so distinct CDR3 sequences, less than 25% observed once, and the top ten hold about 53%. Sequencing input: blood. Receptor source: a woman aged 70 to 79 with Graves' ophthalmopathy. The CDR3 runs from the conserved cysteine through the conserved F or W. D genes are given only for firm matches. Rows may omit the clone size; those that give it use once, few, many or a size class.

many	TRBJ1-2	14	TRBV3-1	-	TGTGCCAGCAGCCAAGTATCCGGGGCTGGTGGCTACACCTTC	CASSQVSGAGGYTF
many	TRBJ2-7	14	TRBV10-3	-	TGTGCCATCAGTGCGGACGGGGGACGATACGAGCAGTACTTC	CAISADGGRYEQYF
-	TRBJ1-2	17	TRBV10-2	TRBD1	TGCGCCAGCAGTGAGTCCAGCCCGGGACAGGGGGCGGATGGCTACACCTTC	CASSESSPGQGADGYTF
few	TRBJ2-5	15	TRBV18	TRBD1	TGTGCCAGCTCACGATCGACAGGGGGCGCGGAGACCCAGTACTTC	CASSRSTGGAETQYF
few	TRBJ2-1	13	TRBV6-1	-	TGTGCCAGCAGTCCTCGGGCTAACAATGAGCAGTTCTTC	CASSPRANNEQFF
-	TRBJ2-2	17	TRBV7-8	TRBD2	TGTGCCAGCAGCGAACGGGAGGTGCTGAGACAGACCGGGGAGCTGTTTTTT	CASSEREVLRQTGELFF
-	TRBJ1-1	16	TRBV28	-	TGTGCCAGCGCGACCCCCCCAGGAATCTTGAACACTGAAGCTTTCTTT	CASATPPGILNTEAFF
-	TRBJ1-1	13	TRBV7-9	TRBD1	TGTGCCAGCAGCTTAGCGGGACAGGGGGAAGCTTTCTTT	CASSLAGQGEAFF
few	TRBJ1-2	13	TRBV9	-	TGTGCCAGCAGCGCAGTAGGGGCGTTTGGCTACACCTTC	CASSAVGAFGYTF
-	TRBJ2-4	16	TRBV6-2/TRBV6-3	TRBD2	TGTGCCAGCAGTTACTCGAATGTGTTAGCGGGAAACATTCAGTACTTC	CASSYSNVLAGNIQYF
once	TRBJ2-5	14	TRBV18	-	TGTGCCAGCTCACCTTCGATGGGGCCGGAGACCCAGTACTTC	CASSPSMGPETQYF
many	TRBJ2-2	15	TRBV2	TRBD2	TGTGCCAGCGAGAGGACTAGCGGAAACACCGGGGAGCTGTTTTTT	CASERTSGNTGELFF
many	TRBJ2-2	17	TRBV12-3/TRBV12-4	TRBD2	TGTGCCAGCAGTCTAAAGGGTAGCGGGAGGGCCAACGGGGAGCTGTTTTTT	CASSLKGSGRANGELFF
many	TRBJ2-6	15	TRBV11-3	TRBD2	TGTGCCAGCAGCCCGGGGGGCTCTGGGGCCAACGTCCTGACTTTC	CASSPGGSGANVLTF
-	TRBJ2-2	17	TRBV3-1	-	TGTGCCAGCAGCCAAGTCGGTCTGGGAGTTCTCACCGGGGAGCTGTTTTTT	CASSQVGLGVLTGELFF